Here is one TCR beta chain with its context. Its antigen is unidentified. Diagnoses rested on clinical symptoms, serum thyroxine and TRAb, thyroid ultrasound and orbital computed tomography. Each 10 ml fresh peripheral blood draw supplied the PBMCs. This sample is drawn from a study of T cells in Graves' hyperthyroidism and ophthalmopathy. Overall study results and limits: Separation of ophthalmopathy from stable hyperthyroidism was achieved by a 13 V-J model.

Amplification of TCR beta CDR3 regions was performed using RNA transcripts as template. In the first-round RT-PCR of the TCR CDR3, the HTBI primer set was used. Via MiXCR, TCRdb re-called the multiplex PCR reads, giving one row per CDR3 protein. Among approximately 410,000 distinct CDR3 sequences, around 15% were seen once, and the ten largest hold more than 4.5%. In germline, CDR1 is SGHTA, CDR2 FQGNSA. V lost 2 bases, J lost 5 bases, and 10 bases stayed unmatched. CDR3 length: 16 residues. V usage is TRBV7-2 and J usage is TRBJ2-7; 9 bases match TRBD1. The TCR was taken from a woman younger than 35 with Graves' hyperthyroidism. Sequenced material: blood. The CDR3 here is CASSLKSPGQGNEQYF. The CDR3 bases are TGTGCCAGCAGCTTAAAAAGCCCGGGACAGGGCAACGAGCAGTACTTC. The variable domain in full, with the rest retrieved from reference TRBV7-2 and TRBJ2-7, is GAGVSQSPSNKVTEKGKDVELRCDPISGHTALYWYRQSLGQGLEFLIYFQGNSAPDKSGLPSDRFSAERTGGSVSTLTIQRTQQEDSAVYLCASSLKSPGQGNEQYFGPGTRLTVT.